The 11 T cell receptor beta chains reported below all come from one sample, sequenced in a study of blood T cell repertoires in COVID-19. Data came from immunoSEQ multiplex PCR; TCRdb stores just in-frame clones and leaves some out. Here the sample spans roughly 110,000 clones, approximately 85% being singletons. The sequenced sample was peripheral blood. These TCRs come from a man aged 35-49 years with acute or convalescent COVID-19.

V gene TRBV7-8 combines with J gene TRBJ1-2; no reliable D call. V lost 0 bases and J 4 bases, leaving 15 bases between the germline ends. The CDR3 covers 16 residues. Germline V CDR1 and CDR2: SGHVS, FQNEAQ. CDR3 loop: CASSLAHGEWLYGYTF. In DNA, the CDR3 is TGTGCCAGCAGCTTAGCGCACGGGGAGTGGCTCTATGGCTACACCTTC.

The V and J genes are TRBV2 and TRBJ2-3; no clear D gene. CDR1 SNHLY and CDR2 FYNNEI come from the germline V gene. With 2 bases removed from V and 14 bases from J, the gap between germline ends came to 14 bases. The CDR3 has 12 amino acids. The CDR3 DNA reads TGTGCCAGCAGTGAACTTGGTGTGCCGGGGTATTTT. Translation gives CASSELGVPGYF.

The chain uses TRBV9 and TRBJ2-7, with TRBD1 matching over 8 bases. The CDR3 contains 14 residues. The V gene's germline CDR1 is SGDLS and CDR2 YYNGEE. Trimming removed 0 bases from V and 2 bases from J; junction bases left unmatched: 1. DNA of the CDR3: TGTGCCAGCAGCGTAGGACAGGGGACCTACGAGCAGTACTTC. The encoded protein is CASSVGQGTYEQYF.

V gene TRBV18 combines with J gene TRBJ1-3; D is uncertain. The CDR3 runs to 15 residues. The germline CDR1 and CDR2 sequences are KGHSH and LQKENI. Trimming stripped 0 bases from V and 0 bases from J, with 6 bases between. The CDR3 nucleotides are TGTGCCAGCTCACCACCGGCCCGCTCTGGAAACACCATATATTTT. Its translation: CASSPPARSGNTIYF. The entire variable domain, with the rest obtained from reference TRBV18 and TRBJ1-3, is as follows: NAGVMQNPRHLVRRRGQEARLRCSPMKGHSHVYWYRQLPEEGLKFMVYLQKENIIDESGMPKERFSAEFPKEGPSILRIQQVVRGDSAAYFCASSPPARSGNTIYFGEGSWLTVV.

The chain joins TRBV10-3 to TRBJ2-7, with TRBD2 matching 9 bases. This CDR3 is 14 amino acids long. From germline, CDR1 is ENHRY and CDR2 SYGVKD. The V gene end was trimmed by 11 bases and the J gene end by 7 bases; junction bases not matched to a gene: 15. The CDR3, as DNA: TGTGCCGTATCCAGGGGACTAGCTGAGGGAGAGCAGTACTTC. It is translated as CAVSRGLAEGEQYF.

The rearrangement links TRBV5-1 to TRBJ2-1; D may be TRBD2 (5 bases). This CDR3 is built from 14 residues. Deletions cut 4 bases from V and 8 bases from J, with 16 bases between. Germline CDR1 SGHRS, CDR2 YFSETQ. The CDR3: CASSQGLPKDEQFF. In DNA, the CDR3 is TGCGCCAGCAGCCAAGGACTCCCTAAGGATGAGCAGTTCTTC. Complete variable domain (other parts from reference TRBV5-1 and TRBJ2-1): KAGVTQTPRYLIKTRGQQVTLSCSPISGHRSVSWYQQTPGQGLQFLFEYFSETQRNKGNFPGRFSGRQFSNSRSEMNVSTLELGDSALYLCASSQGLPKDEQFFGPGTRLTVL.

This clone was counted between two and nine times. This rearrangement joins TRBV6-5 to TRBJ2-5; 8 bases fit TRBD1. In germline, CDR1 is MNHEY, CDR2 SVGAGI. This CDR3 spans 15 amino acids. J lost 0 bases, V lost 7 bases, and 7 bases had no gene match. The DNA for the CDR3 is TGTGCCAGCACCGCGGACAGGGCCAACCAAGAGACCCAGTACTTC. Translating it yields CASTADRANQETQYF.

In this sample, this clone turned up once. V is TRBV29-1 and J is TRBJ1-4; D not resolved. This CDR3 spans 14 amino acids. In germline, CDR1 is SQVTM, CDR2 ANQGSEA. The ends were cut back, 0 bases at V and 8 bases at J, with 13 bases in the middle. CDR3: CSVEDGGLKEKLFF. DNA for the CDR3: TGCAGCGTTGAAGACGGAGGTCTTAAAGAAAAACTGTTTTTT.

V is TRBV23-1 and J is TRBJ1-4; no clear D gene. TRBV23-1 is filed as an ORF, its function uncertain. V gave up 7 bases and J gave up 3 bases, with 18 bases separating them. There are 16 residues in the CDR3. The CDR3 protein is CASISRAPEANEKLFF. As DNA, the CDR3 is TGCGCCAGCATCAGCCGGGCCCCGGAGGCTAATGAAAAACTGTTTTTT.

The chain is built from TRBV27 and TRBJ2-1; D perhaps matches TRBD2 (5 bases). The CDR3 loop spans 15 amino acids. The germline CDR1 and CDR2 sequences are MNHEY and SMNVEV (reference sequence). V dropped 4 bases and J dropped 8 bases, with 18 bases sitting between them. The DNA of the CDR3 is TGTGCCAGCAGTTCACGACACCCACTAGTTGATGAGCAGTTCTTC. Protein product: CASSSRHPLVDEQFF.

There are a few counts of this clone. The chain uses TRBV19 and TRBJ1-2, with 11 bases aligning to TRBD1. In germline, CDR1 is LNHDA, CDR2 SQIVND (reference sequence). The trim removed 11 bases at V and 3 bases at J, leaving 14 bases unmatched. The CDR3 is 16 amino acids. The CDR3 DNA reads TGTGCCGTCCGGGGACAGGGGGTAAAAGTGGACTATGGCTACACCTTC. Protein product: CAVRGQGVKVDYGYTF.